The 3 T cell receptor beta chains below were found in one sample sequenced in a study of cytomegalovirus exposure and HLA in healthy donors. PCR was performed using 60 Vbeta and 13 Jbeta primers. Assay: immunoSEQ multiplex PCR; the TCRdb copy retains only in-frame clones and omits some. The table has 95,000 to 150,000 clones, around 85% seen once. Material: PBMCs. Receptors were obtained from a man younger than 30 in good health and CMV-seropositive.

This clone was picked up a small number of times. The rearrangement uses TRBV4-3 and TRBJ1-5, with 7 bases aligning to TRBD1. Per the germline V gene, CDR1 is LGHNA and CDR2 is YSLEER. CDR3 length equals 16 residues. Trimming cost V 1 base and J 2 bases; bases outside gene matches: 5. CDR3 residues: CASSQVGQEGNQPQHF. CDR3 in DNA: TGCGCCAGCAGCCAAGTCGGACAGGAGGGCAATCAGCCCCAGCATTTT.

CDR3 sequence (DNA): TGTGCCAGCTATACAGCGGGAGAGGGTTTCGCGCAGTACTTC. Its translation: CASYTAGEGFAQYF. The genes are TRBV2 and TRBJ2-7, with TRBD2 identical over 8 bases. CDR1 SNHLY and CDR2 FYNNEI come from the germline V gene. This CDR3 comprises 14 residues. The junction had 15 bases not matched to a gene; V was cut back by 8 bases and J by 9 bases.

V is TRBV7-6 and J is TRBJ1-2; 8 bases align to TRBD1. CDR3 length: 13 amino acids. Losses at the gene ends were 5 bases for V and 8 bases for J; bases not matched to a gene: 7. Germline CDR1 reads SGHVS; CDR2 reads FNYEAQ. The CDR3 loop is CASSRTGRSGYTF. The CDR3 coding sequence is TGTGCCAGCAGCAGGACAGGGCGGAGCGGCTACACCTTC.